This entry describes one TCR beta chain. Isocitrate dehydrogenase mutation was absent in all glioblastoma patients. Up to 2 ug genomic DNA was used for TCRB CDR3 amplification. Repertoires were generated with immunoSEQ multiplex PCR, while TCRdb's copy carries only in-frame clones and drops some. The sample includes about 32,000 clones, roughly nine tenths seen only once; the top ten take over 2%. The sample comes from a study of glioma-infiltrating T cells after dendritic cell vaccination. At the level of the study: Patients received autologous tumor lysate-pulsed dendritic cell vaccination between about 2003 and 2013.

The CDR3 sequence is 14 residues long. Germline V gene sequence: CDR1 MNHNY, CDR2 SVGAGI (reference sequence). V shed 7 bases and J shed 0 bases, with 10 bases lying between them. The chain recombines TRBV6-6 with TRBJ2-1, with D perhaps matching TRBD2 (6 bases). The sequence derives from a human donor with glioblastoma. The sample here was blood, taken before dendritic cell vaccination. CDR3 region: CASTSGLSYNEQFF. CDR3 in DNA: TGTGCCAGCACCTCGGGACTCTCCTACAATGAGCAGTTCTTC.